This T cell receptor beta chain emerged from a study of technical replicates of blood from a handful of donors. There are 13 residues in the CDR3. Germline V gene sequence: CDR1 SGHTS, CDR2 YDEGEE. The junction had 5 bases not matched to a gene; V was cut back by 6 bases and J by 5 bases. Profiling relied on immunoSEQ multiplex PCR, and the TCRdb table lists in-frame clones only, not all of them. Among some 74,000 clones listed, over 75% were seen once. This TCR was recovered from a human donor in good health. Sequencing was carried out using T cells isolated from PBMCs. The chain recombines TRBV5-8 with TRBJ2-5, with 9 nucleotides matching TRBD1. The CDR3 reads CASIFDRGETQYF. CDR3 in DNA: TGTGCCAGCATATTCGACAGGGGGGAGACCCAGTACTTC.